A single sample is the source of the 23 T cell receptor beta chains below, sequenced in a study of cytomegalovirus exposure and HLA in healthy donors. 13 Jbeta primers and 60 Vbeta primers were used for the PCR. Clones were sequenced by immunoSEQ multiplex PCR, and TCRdb holds only the in-frame ones, with some missing. The table lists approximately 85,000 clones, around 70% of them singletons, with around 10% in the top ten. Sequenced material: PBMCs. These receptors all come from a woman between 40 and 50 years old in good health and CMV-seropositive.

The chain carries TRBV2 and TRBJ2-4; TRBD1 might be the D (5 bases). Germline V gene lookup returns CDR1 SNHLY and CDR2 FYNNEI. The CDR3 has 15 amino acids. With 3 bases removed from V and 1 base from J, the gap between germline ends came to 10 bases. The CDR3 reads CASSDKGFAKNIQYF. CDR3 in DNA: TGTGCCAGCAGTGATAAGGGGTTTGCCAAAAACATTCAGTACTTC.

The gene calls are TRBV29-1 and TRBJ2-2; tentatively, D is TRBD1 (7 bases). Trimming took off 4 bases at V and 8 bases at J, with 17 bases between the two ends. The CDR3 totals 14 residues. Per germline, CDR1 SQVTM and CDR2 ANQGSEA. The CDR3 region is CSVVYQGEVGELFF. Here the CDR3 DNA reads TGCAGCGTTGTTTACCAGGGGGAGGTTGGGGAGCTGTTTTTT.

In its sample, this clone was seen a few times. CDR3 in DNA: TGTGCCAGCAGTGAAATGGGCTCTGGGAGGACTGAAGCTTTCTTT. This codes for CASSEMGSGRTEAFF. The J gene is TRBJ1-1, the V gene TRBV2; D gene unclear. V lost 2 bases to trimming and J lost 5 bases, with 15 bases between them. This CDR3 comprises 15 residues. Per germline, CDR1 SNHLY and CDR2 FYNNEI. Drawing the rest from reference TRBV2 and TRBJ1-1, the complete variable domain is EPEVTQTPSHQVTQMGQEVILRCVPISNHLYFYWYRQILGQKVEFLVSFYNNEISEKSEIFDDQFSVERPDGSNFTLKIRSTKLEDSAMYFCASSEMGSGRTEAFFGQGTRLTVV.

The rearrangement links TRBV6-6 to TRBJ1-1; 7 bases map to TRBD1. The CDR3 is 12 residues long. Per the germline V gene, CDR1 is MNHNY and CDR2 is SVGAGI (reference sequence). J gave up 8 bases and V 11 bases, and 11 bases lay outside the gene matches. The CDR3 DNA reads as TGTGCCTCTTACACGGGACAGCAAGAAGCTTTCTTT. Translating gives CASYTGQQEAFF.

The chain joins TRBV6-6 to TRBJ1-1, with D possibly TRBD1 on 5 matching bases. The CDR3 runs to 13 residues. With 10 bases removed from V and 2 bases from J, the gap between germline ends came to 14 bases. Germline-derived CDR1 and CDR2 are MNHNY and SVGAGI (reference sequence). The CDR3 sequence is CATTRGGNTEAFF. The CDR3 region has the DNA TGTGCCACCACCCGGGGGGGTAACACTGAAGCTTTCTTT.

This sequence joins TRBV6-1 and TRBJ2-7; D may be TRBD1 (6 bases). Germline loops: CDR1 MNHNS, CDR2 SASEGT. V lost 5 bases and J 2 bases, leaving 13 bases between the germline ends. CDR3 length: 14 amino acids. For the CDR3, the DNA is TGTGCCAGCAGTTTCGGGACATCCCCCTACGAGCAGTACTTC. Translating it yields CASSFGTSPYEQYF.

This chain uses TRBV6-5 with TRBJ2-5; possible D gene TRBD1, 5 bases. From germline, CDR1 is MNHEY and CDR2 SVGAGI. This CDR3 has 14 amino acids. Between the trimmed V and J ends, which lost 0 bases and 5 bases, there was a span of 10 bases. In DNA, the CDR3 is TGTGCCAGCAGTTACTCTCAGGGATGGGAGACCCAGTACTTC. Residues: CASSYSQGWETQYF.

The CDR3 loop reads CAISGQAGDQPQHF. The CDR3 nucleotides are TGTGCCATCAGTGGACAGGCCGGAGATCAGCCCCAGCATTTT. The V call is TRBV10-3, the J call TRBJ1-5; possible D gene TRBD1, 6 bases. V lost 4 bases, J lost 5 bases, and 12 bases lay in between. The CDR3 loop spans 14 amino acids. In germline, CDR1 is ENHRY, CDR2 SYGVKD.

This chain uses TRBV7-9 with TRBJ2-3; 8 bases align to TRBD1. After removal of 1 base from V and 7 bases from J, the junction contained 10 bases not matched to a gene. The CDR3 spans 16 residues. Germline assignment: CDR1 SEHNR and CDR2 FQNEAQ (reference sequence). The CDR3 reads CASSLGGTGLGNTQYF. The CDR3 coding sequence is TGTGCCAGCAGCTTAGGAGGGACAGGTCTGGGTAATACGCAGTATTTT. Full variable domain (missing parts from reference TRBV7-9 and TRBJ2-3): DTGVSQNPRHKITKRGQNVTFRCDPISEHNRLYWYRQTLGQGPEFLTYFQNEAQLEKSRLLSDRFSAERPKGSFSTLEIQRTEQGDSAMYLCASSLGGTGLGNTQYFGPGTRLTVL.

The chain is built from TRBV4-3 and TRBJ1-6; TRBD1 matches at 7 bases. In germline, CDR1 is LGHNA, CDR2 YSLEER. This CDR3 region has 14 residues. Germline trimming cut 3 bases from V and 9 bases from J; bases unmatched to any gene: 5. CDR3 in amino acids: CASSQEGASSPLHF. The CDR3 region has the DNA TGCGCCAGCAGCCAGGAGGGGGCGAGTTCACCCCTCCACTTT.

The chain combines TRBV10-3 with TRBJ2-2; possible D gene TRBD1, 6 bases. Germline values: CDR1 ENHRY, CDR2 SYGVKD. Trimming shortened V by 4 bases and J by 1 base, and 7 bases separated the two germline ends. This CDR3 has 14 amino acids. CDR3 nucleotides: TGTGCCATCAGTGTGGACAGGAACACCGGGGAGCTGTTTTTT. Protein product: CAISVDRNTGELFF.

As regards this clone: One end of the junction is discordant with germline, which a read error may explain. The chain links TRBV5-4 to TRBJ1-2, with 8 bases that match TRBD1. Germline CDR1 is SGHNT and CDR2 is YYREEE (reference sequence). The CDR3 sequence is 14 residues long. The CDR3 protein is CPKTGEEGHYGYTF. In DNA, the CDR3 is TGCCCAAAGACAGGGGAGGAGGGTCACTATGGCTACACCTTC.

The J gene is TRBJ1-1, the V gene TRBV5-4; D is perhaps TRBD1 (6 bases). Germline lookup yields CDR1 SGHNT and CDR2 YYREEE (reference sequence). V gave up 2 bases and J gave up 5 bases, with 16 bases separating them. The CDR3 totals 15 residues. CDR3 nucleotide sequence: TGTGCCAGCAGCTTCTTTAACCAGGGGAGAACTGAAGCTTTCTTT. Its translation is CASSFFNQGRTEAFF.

V and J are TRBV5-1 and TRBJ2-5, with a possible D match to TRBD1 (6 bases). This CDR3 contains 16 residues. Trimming took 4 bases from V and 1 from J, leaving 17 bases between them. The V gene's germline CDR1 is SGHRS and CDR2 YFSETQ. In DNA, the CDR3 is TGCGCCAGCAGCATCCCGACAGGAGCCGCCCAAGAGACCCAGTACTTC. It yields the protein CASSIPTGAAQETQYF. The full variable domain, with the rest looked up from reference TRBV5-1 and TRBJ2-5, is KAGVTQTPRYLIKTRGQQVTLSCSPISGHRSVSWYQQTPGQGLQFLFEYFSETQRNKGNFPGRFSGRQFSNSRSEMNVSTLELGDSALYLCASSIPTGAAQETQYFGPGTRLLVL.

The gene calls are TRBV10-1 and TRBJ2-5, with a weak D call TRBD1 (6 bases). CDR1 and CDR2 from the germline V gene are WNHNN and SYGVQD (reference sequence). There are 13 residues in the CDR3. The V gene lost 6 bases and the J gene lost 4 bases, with 12 bases spanning the gap. As DNA, the CDR3 is TGCGCCAGCAGCCCGGGACAAATAGAGACCCAGTACTTC. It encodes CASSPGQIETQYF.

This chain uses TRBV5-1 with TRBJ2-1, with 8 nucleotides matching TRBD2. J gave up 4 bases and V 3 bases, and 3 bases lay outside the gene matches. This CDR3 is built from 14 residues. Looked up from germline, CDR1 is SGHRS and CDR2 is YFSETQ. The CDR3 here is CASSSSGPYNEQFF. The CDR3 nucleotides are TGCGCCAGCAGCTCTAGCGGGCCATACAATGAGCAGTTCTTC.

The chain recombines TRBV28 with TRBJ2-7; 12 bases match TRBD2. With 4 bases clipped from V and 2 bases from J, the junction kept 15 bases outside the gene matches. This CDR3 region has 19 residues. CDR1 and CDR2 from the germline V gene are MDHEN and SYDVKM. Written as DNA, the CDR3 is TGTGCCAGCAGTTCCGCTCCGACTTTGACTAGCGGGGGTACCTACGAGCAGTACTTC. It encodes CASSSAPTLTSGGTYEQYF.

The chain has TRBV30 and TRBJ2-7; D is perhaps TRBD2 (5 bases). From germline, CDR1 is GTSNPN and CDR2 SVGIG (reference sequence). The V end was cut by 3 bases, the J end by 4 bases, with 10 bases between. The CDR3 extends over 12 amino acids. The chain's CDR3 is CAWSLGSYEQYF. CDR3 DNA: TGTGCCTGGAGCCTAGGGAGTTACGAGCAGTACTTC.

The chain is built from TRBV10-3 and TRBJ2-5, with a possible D match to TRBD2 (5 bases). CDR1 is ENHRY and CDR2 is SYGVKD in the germline V gene. V was pared by 4 bases and J by 2 bases, with 14 bases between. The CDR3 covers 15 residues. The CDR3 protein is CAISGTVARQETQYF. In DNA form, the CDR3 reads TGTGCCATCAGTGGGACTGTGGCTAGACAAGAGACCCAGTACTTC.

There are a few counts of this clone. The chain links TRBV10-1 to TRBJ2-7, with D maybe TRBD2 (6 bases). V was pared by 4 bases and J by 8 bases, with 18 bases between. CDR1 is WNHNN, CDR2 SYGVQD, per germline (reference sequence). CDR3 length equals 14 residues. The CDR3 bases are TGCGCCAGCAGTGGCAACCTCCCGGCGGGAAAGCAGTACTTC. This encodes CASSGNLPAGKQYF.

The chain is built from TRBV4-2 and TRBJ1-2; tentatively, D is TRBD1 (5 bases). Germline assignment: CDR1 LGHNA and CDR2 YNFKEQ. V was clipped by 4 bases and J by 5 bases, with 17 bases between them. The CDR3 is made up of 15 amino acids. The CDR3 DNA follows: TGTGCCAGCAGCCCGATCGGAGGGGCGGAGTATGGCTACACCTTC. Protein: CASSPIGGAEYGYTF.

V is TRBV5-1 and J is TRBJ1-1; 8 bases are a match to TRBD1. The junction had 11 bases not matched to a gene; V was cut back by 1 base and J by 0 bases. Per germline, CDR1 SGHRS and CDR2 YFSETQ. The CDR3 has 18 amino acids. Here the CDR3 reads CASSLYVGTGILNTEAFF. In DNA, the CDR3 is TGCGCCAGCAGCTTGTATGTTGGGACAGGAATATTGAACACTGAAGCTTTCTTT.

The genes are TRBV4-1 and TRBJ2-4, with 9 bases that match TRBD1. The CDR3 has 14 residues. Germline CDR1 and CDR2: MGHRA and YSYEKL. After removal of 3 bases from V and 8 bases from J, the junction contained 5 bases not matched to a gene. The chain's CDR3 is CASSQGTGRDIQYF. The CDR3 DNA sequence: TGCGCCAGCAGCCAGGGGACAGGGCGGGACATTCAGTACTTC.